This T cell receptor beta chain was observed in a study of blood T cell repertoires in COVID-19. Turning to the study itself: Samples representing acute and convalescent COVID-19 were sourced from the United States, Italy and Spain.

The method was immunoSEQ multiplex PCR; TCRdb's version includes in-frame clones alone and lacks a portion of them. This table has approximately 190,000 clones, around 80% appearing once. CDR1 SEHNR and CDR2 FQNEAQ come from the germline V gene (reference sequence). Trimming cost V 0 bases and J 0 bases; bases outside gene matches: 1. The CDR3 has 16 residues. The gene calls are TRBV7-9 and TRBJ2-3, with 9 bases aligning to TRBD1. Sequencing was performed on peripheral blood. The TCR originated in a man aged 25-45 years with active or convalescent COVID-19. CDR3 region: CASSLATGGSTDTQYF. CDR3 in DNA: TGTGCCAGCAGCTTAGCCACAGGGGGCAGCACAGATACGCAGTATTTT. The full variable domain, rest sourced from reference TRBV7-9 and TRBJ2-3, is DTGVSQNPRHKITKRGQNVTFRCDPISEHNRLYWYRQTLGQGPEFLTYFQNEAQLEKSRLLSDRFSAERPKGSFSTLEIQRTEQGDSAMYLCASSLATGGSTDTQYFGPGTRLTVL.